The 7 T cell receptor beta chains presented below share a single source sample, sequenced in a study of OX40 agonist ivuxolimab in advanced cancers. TCRdb's table, derived via immunoSEQ multiplex PCR, lists solely in-frame clones and lacks some. The sample lists about 14,000 clones, 82% occurring once. This specimen was CD4+ or CD8+ T cells sorted from blood, taken in a trial of the OX40 agonist ivuxolimab. These TCRs come from an adult with an advanced solid tumor such as melanoma, head and neck, liver or kidney cancer.

The chain uses TRBV9 and TRBJ2-3; perhaps TRBD2 as D (6 bases). V was cut by 3 bases and J by 4 bases, with 12 bases left in between. The length of the CDR3 is 14 residues. The germline CDR1 and CDR2 sequences are SGDLS and YYNGEE. The DNA for the CDR3 is TGTGCCAGCAGCGGACGACTAGACCCAGATACGCAGTATTTT. Amino acids: CASSGRLDPDTQYF.

The V gene is TRBV29-1, the J gene TRBJ2-1; 15 nucleotides agree with TRBD2. J lost 8 bases, V lost 7 bases, and 12 bases had no gene match. CDR1 SQVTM and CDR2 ANQGSEA come from the germline V gene. The length of the CDR3 is 16 residues. CDR3 DNA: TGCAGCGGCGAAGGACTAGCGGGAGGGCAAAGCGATGAGCAGTTCTTC. Protein sequence: CSGEGLAGGQSDEQFF.

V usage is TRBV18 and J usage is TRBJ2-1, with 8 bases matching TRBD1. The CDR3 loop spans 15 amino acids. Trimming removed 6 bases from V and 7 bases from J; junction bases left unmatched: 11. Per the germline V gene, CDR1 is KGHSH and CDR2 is LQKENI. This CDR3 reads CASSPGQGVTNEQFF. In nucleotides, the CDR3 is TGTGCCAGCTCCCCCGGACAGGGTGTAACTAATGAGCAGTTCTTC.

The gene calls are TRBV10-3 and TRBJ2-7; D is unresolved. The V and J ends lost 6 bases and 4 bases respectively, with 7 bases between them. The CDR3 length is 11 residues. Germline values: CDR1 ENHRY, CDR2 SYGVKD. Here the CDR3 reads CAIRGSYEQYF. The CDR3 coding sequence is TGTGCCATCAGGGGTTCATACGAGCAGTACTTC.

J is TRBJ1-6 and V is TRBV2; TRBD1 agrees at 9 bases. This CDR3 comprises 14 residues. The junction had 3 bases not matched to a gene; V was cut back by 5 bases and J by 7 bases. The germline CDR1 and CDR2 sequences are SNHLY and FYNNEI. CDR3 coding DNA: TGTGCCAGCAGTATAGGACAGGGGAATTCACCCCTCCACTTT. Amino acid sequence: CASSIGQGNSPLHF.

This clone is judged medium-sized (0.01 to 0.1%). J is TRBJ2-1 and V is TRBV13; 7 nucleotides line up with TRBD2. The CDR3 contains 16 residues. Germline V gene lookup returns CDR1 PRHDT and CDR2 FYEKMQ (reference sequence). After removal of 4 bases from V and 4 bases from J, the junction contained 10 bases not matched to a gene. The CDR3: CASSSGGTSVYNEQFF. The CDR3 region has the DNA TGTGCCAGCAGCTCCGGTGGAACTAGCGTATACAATGAGCAGTTCTTC.

The CDR3 DNA reads as TGTGCCAGCAGTTACTCTGACGGGGACGAGCAGTACTTC. This sequence encodes CASSYSDGDEQYF. The chain uses TRBV6-6 and TRBJ2-7, with a weak D call TRBD2 (5 bases). The CDR3 has 13 amino acids. Germline values: CDR1 MNHNY, CDR2 SVGAGI (reference sequence). V shed 0 bases and J shed 5 bases, with 8 bases lying between them.